Presented here are 18 T cell receptor beta chains from one specimen sequenced in a study of radiation and T cells in renal cell carcinoma. Treatment denoted: 15 Gy SBRT to primary tumor, nephrectomy 4 weeks later. TCRdb's copy holds only in-frame clones and misses some; the assay was immunoSEQ multiplex PCR. There are around 13,000 clones in the sample; 33% occur only once, and 15% lies in the top ten. Sequenced material: tumor tissue, taken from a patient whose treatment included radiotherapy and nephrectomy. The receptors come from a man in his sixties with renal cell carcinoma.

This sequence joins TRBV19 and TRBJ2-2; TRBD1 agrees at 9 bases. CDR3 length equals 16 residues. The V gene end was trimmed by 2 bases and the J gene end by 7 bases; junction bases not matched to a gene: 8. CDR1 and CDR2 (germline): LNHDA, SQIVND (reference sequence). The CDR3 bases are TGTGCCAGTAGTATACGGAAGGGACAGGGCTTCGGGGAGCTGTTTTTT. Protein sequence: CASSIRKGQGFGELFF.

This clone was seen more than once but under ten times. The chain employs TRBV4-1 and TRBJ2-3; D remains ambiguous. Germline CDR1 is MGHRA and CDR2 is YSYEKL. Trimming cost V 4 bases and J 0 bases, with 11 bases left between them. This CDR3 contains 15 residues. In DNA form, the CDR3 reads TGCGCCAGCAGCCCCTCGGAAACTAGCACAGATACGCAGTATTTT. Protein: CASSPSETSTDTQYF.

This clone was seen more than once but under ten times. This chain connects TRBV29-1 to TRBJ2-3; 8 bases are shared with TRBD2. Trimming cost V 5 bases and J 3 bases; bases outside gene matches: 13. The CDR3 contains 16 residues. The germline gives CDR1 SQVTM, CDR2 ANQGSEA. CDR3 sequence reads: CSVRGGSGIGTDTQYF. The CDR3 DNA follows: TGCAGCGTTAGAGGGGGTAGCGGGATAGGTACAGATACGCAGTATTTT.

The CDR3 nucleotides are TGTGCCAGCAGCTTAGTCCGGTGGGGAAGTGGAAACACCATATATTTT. The encoded protein is CASSLVRWGSGNTIYF. V gene TRBV13 combines with J gene TRBJ1-3; D unclear. There are 16 residues in the CDR3. Trimming stripped 1 base from V and 3 bases from J, with 13 bases between. Per the germline V gene, CDR1 is PRHDT and CDR2 is FYEKMQ (reference sequence). Complete variable domain (other parts from reference TRBV13 and TRBJ1-3): AAGVIQSPRHLIKEKRETATLKCYPIPRHDTVYWYQQGPGQDPQFLISFYEKMQSDKGSIPDRFSAQQFSDYHSELNMSSLELGDSALYFCASSLVRWGSGNTIYFGEGSWLTVV.

Regarding this clone: The sample has other DNA sequences that encode this CDR3 too. The chain joins TRBV10-2 to TRBJ1-1; tentative D call: TRBD1 (6 bases). This CDR3 has 15 residues. V lost 2 bases to trimming and J lost 1 base, with 11 bases between them. Germline CDR1 is WSHSY and CDR2 is SAAADI. In nucleotides, the CDR3 is TGCGCCAGCAGTGAGGGGGGCAGGGGGAACACTGAAGCTTTCTTT. Translated: CASSEGGRGNTEAFF.

This clone has a count of ten or more. The chain couples TRBV12-5 to TRBJ1-1, with 8 bases identical to TRBD1. Germline assignment: CDR1 LGHNT and CDR2 FRNRAP. J was trimmed by 4 bases and V by 0 bases; bases with no gene match: 7. This CDR3 is built from 16 residues. CDR3 protein: CASGLVTGGAGTEAFF. Written as DNA, the CDR3 is TGTGCTAGTGGTTTGGTAACAGGGGGGGCAGGCACTGAAGCTTTCTTT.

This clone has more than one count but fewer than ten. The J gene is TRBJ2-5, the V gene TRBV5-1; perhaps TRBD2 as D (6 bases). Between the trimmed V and J ends, which lost 7 bases and 0 bases, there was a span of 10 bases. The germline V gene encodes CDR1 SGHRS and CDR2 YFSETQ. The CDR3 is 13 amino acids. CDR3 DNA sequence: TGCGCCAGCGGAGCGGGTGACCAAGAGACCCAGTACTTC. It yields the protein CASGAGDQETQYF. Full variable domain (rest looked up from reference TRBV5-1 and TRBJ2-5): KAGVTQTPRYLIKTRGQQVTLSCSPISGHRSVSWYQQTPGQGLQFLFEYFSETQRNKGNFPGRFSGRQFSNSRSEMNVSTLELGDSALYLCASGAGDQETQYFGPGTRLLVL.

The J gene is TRBJ2-5, the V gene TRBV11-3; D might be TRBD1 (6 bases). The V and J ends lost 3 bases and 6 bases respectively, with 29 bases between them. CDR1 is SGHNT, CDR2 YENEEA, per germline. The CDR3 runs to 19 residues. The CDR3 DNA is TGTGCCAGCAGCTTTAGGTCGGGGATGGGGGCCCTCGTCGGGCAGACCCAGTACTTC. It codes for CASSFRSGMGALVGQTQYF.

V is TRBV2 and J is TRBJ1-5; possibly TRBD1 for D (5 bases). Deletions cut 4 bases from V and 2 bases from J, with 12 bases between. CDR3 length equals 15 residues. Germline V gene lookup returns CDR1 SNHLY and CDR2 FYNNEI. CDR3 sequence: CASSAPGHGNQPQHF. The CDR3 DNA reads as TGTGCCAGCAGTGCCCCAGGGCATGGCAATCAGCCCCAGCATTTT.

This clone is a singleton in its sample. The V and J genes are TRBV7-8 and TRBJ1-2; TRBD1 matches 7 bases. Germline CDR1 SGHVS, CDR2 FQNEAQ. The CDR3 covers 14 residues. After removal of 7 bases from V and 5 bases from J, the junction contained 10 bases not matched to a gene. CDR3 sequence: CASNQGQPEYGYTF. DNA of the CDR3: TGTGCCAGCAACCAGGGACAGCCAGAGTATGGCTACACCTTC.

The rearrangement joins TRBV5-1 to TRBJ2-1, with 10 bases aligning to TRBD1. Losses at the gene ends were 4 bases for V and 6 bases for J; bases not matched to a gene: 7. The V gene's germline CDR1 is SGHRS and CDR2 YFSETQ. This CDR3 is 15 amino acids long. The CDR3 coding sequence is TGCGCCAGCAGCGTGACAGGGGGCGCCTCCAATGAGCAGTTCTTC. It encodes CASSVTGGASNEQFF.

This clone was observed a few times. The V and J genes are TRBV9 and TRBJ2-4, with TRBD2 identical over 11 bases. CDR1 is SGDLS and CDR2 is YYNGEE in the germline V gene. After removal of 5 bases from V and 2 bases from J, the junction contained 3 bases not matched to a gene. This CDR3 contains 15 residues. This CDR3 reads CASSSGGAPKNIQYF. Written as DNA, the CDR3 is TGTGCCAGCAGTAGCGGGGGGGCCCCCAAAAACATTCAGTACTTC. The variable domain in full, completed from reference TRBV9 and TRBJ2-4, reads DSGVTQTPKHLITATGQRVTLRCSPRSGDLSVYWYQQSLDQGLQFLIQYYNGEERAKGNILERFSAQQFPDLHSELNLSSLELGDSALYFCASSSGGAPKNIQYFGAGTRLSVL.

The chain has TRBV18 and TRBJ2-3; 11 bases align to TRBD2. The V gene's germline CDR1 is KGHSH and CDR2 LQKENI. This CDR3 is 18 amino acids long. V trimming: 3 bases; J trimming: 2 bases; junction bases outside the gene matches: 10. The CDR3 protein is CASSPLAGTSGDTDTQYF. In nucleotides, the CDR3 is TGTGCCAGCTCACCCCTTGCCGGGACTAGCGGAGACACAGATACGCAGTATTTT.

This clone was found a few times. This sequence joins TRBV6-5 and TRBJ1-1, with D possibly matching TRBD1 (6 bases). V shed 6 bases and J shed 3 bases, with 8 bases lying between them. The CDR3 has 12 amino acids. Looked up from germline, CDR1 is MNHEY and CDR2 is SVGAGI. In DNA form, the CDR3 reads TGTGCCAGCAGACAGGGTGACACTGAAGCTTTCTTT. Its translation is CASRQGDTEAFF.

The chain has TRBV7-2 and TRBJ2-5; D gene uncertain. Between the trimmed V and J ends, which lost 5 bases and 9 bases, there was a span of 10 bases. Germline-derived CDR1 and CDR2 are SGHTA and FQGNSA. This CDR3 region has 11 residues. CDR3 residues: CASSNLKAQYF. CDR3 nucleotide sequence: TGTGCCAGCAGCAACCTGAAGGCCCAGTACTTC.

This clone was found a few times. This chain joins TRBV5-1 and TRBJ1-1, with TRBD1 as a possible D gene (6 bases). This CDR3 comprises 14 residues. From germline, CDR1 is SGHRS and CDR2 YFSETQ. Trimming took off 0 bases at V and 6 bases at J, with 12 bases between the two ends. CDR3 nucleotides: TGCGCCAGCAGCTTGGATCCAGGGGCCCCTGAAGCTTTCTTT. It translates to CASSLDPGAPEAFF.

This clone occurred many times. The chain joins TRBV30 to TRBJ2-1; unclear D gene. The CDR3 loop spans 13 amino acids. Germline values: CDR1 GTSNPN, CDR2 SVGIG (reference sequence). The ends were cut back, 2 bases at V and 0 bases at J, with 5 bases in the middle. CDR3: CAWSYGSYNEQFF. CDR3 DNA sequence: TGTGCCTGGAGTTACGGCTCCTACAATGAGCAGTTCTTC.

The V gene is TRBV6-5, the J gene TRBJ1-6; no definite D call. Trimming took 7 bases from V and 10 from J, leaving 20 bases between them. The CDR3 contains 15 residues. Germline V gene sequence: CDR1 MNHEY, CDR2 SVGAGI. The CDR3 DNA reads as TGTGCCAGCACCCCGATTTCGGGTTTTCGGTCACCCCTCCACTTT. It yields the protein CASTPISGFRSPLHF.